The 9 T cell receptor beta chains in this list originate from one sample, sequenced in a study of CD4+ T cells in melanoma. Using immunoSEQ multiplex PCR, the repertoire was profiled, and TCRdb retains in-frame clones only, with some absent. This sample has 120,000 to 150,000 clones, with roughly 91% found just once. These receptors were taken from a human donor with melanoma.

V gene TRBV25-1 combines with J gene TRBJ1-1, with TRBD1 identical over 7 bases. Germline trimming cut 3 bases from V and 4 bases from J; bases unmatched to any gene: 5. The CDR3 spans 14 residues. CDR1 and CDR2 from the germline V gene are MGHDK and SYGVNS. Here the CDR3 DNA reads TGTGCCAGCAGTGAGTCAGGGGGTAGCACTGAAGCTTTCTTT. Amino acids: CASSESGGSTEAFF.

The chain couples TRBV19 to TRBJ2-2, with 7 bases that match TRBD1. Germline CDR1 and CDR2: LNHDA and SQIVND (reference sequence). J lost 0 bases, V lost 10 bases, and 20 bases had no gene match. This CDR3 has 19 amino acids. The CDR3 coding sequence is TGTGCCACCCGATCCAACCAAGACAGGGCCTCATCGAACACCGGGGAGCTGTTTTTT. It yields the protein CATRSNQDRASSNTGELFF.

The V and J genes are TRBV6-5 and TRBJ1-1, with 7 bases identical to TRBD1. This CDR3 contains 14 residues. Germline V gene data show CDR1 as MNHEY and CDR2 as SVGAGI. V was pared by 3 bases and J by 11 bases, with 12 bases of the junction left unmatched. CDR3 bases: TGTGCCAGCAGTTATGACAGGGTTGAGAAGGCGGCTTTCTTT. Its protein product is CASSYDRVEKAAFF.

The chain employs TRBV5-1 and TRBJ1-1, with unresolved D. The germline gives CDR1 SGHRS, CDR2 YFSETQ. The CDR3 has 14 residues. V was cut by 4 bases and J by 1 base, with 11 bases left in between. The CDR3 sequence: CASSLRTGNTEAFF. The CDR3 region has the DNA TGCGCCAGCAGCCTAAGGACGGGGAACACTGAAGCTTTCTTT.

The gene calls are TRBV27 and TRBJ2-6; D gene unclear. The CDR3 has 13 residues. Trimming shortened V by 3 bases and J by 3 bases, and 3 bases separated the two germline ends. Germline V CDR1 and CDR2: MNHEY, SMNVEV (reference sequence). The CDR3 region is CASSLHGANVLTF. The CDR3 nucleotides read TGTGCCAGCAGTTTGCATGGGGCCAACGTCCTGACTTTC.

This sequence joins TRBV7-9 and TRBJ2-7, with 9 bases aligning to TRBD2. J gave up 0 bases and V 1 base, and 4 bases lay outside the gene matches. Germline loops: CDR1 SEHNR, CDR2 FQNEAQ (reference sequence). The CDR3 sequence is 16 residues long. The CDR3 bases are TGTGCCAGCAGCTTAGAACTAGCGGGCGACTCCTACGAGCAGTACTTC. The encoded protein is CASSLELAGDSYEQYF.

The CDR3 is CASSFGFGQGIEKLFF. DNA of the CDR3: TGTGCCAGCAGCTTTGGTTTCGGACAGGGGATTGAAAAACTGTTTTTT. The J gene is TRBJ1-4, the V gene TRBV7-9; TRBD1 agrees at 9 bases. CDR1 is SEHNR and CDR2 is FQNEAQ in the germline V gene (reference sequence). CDR3 length: 16 residues. Trimming removed 3 bases from V and 7 bases from J; junction bases left unmatched: 9.

The rearrangement uses TRBV12-5 and TRBJ1-2; a possible D gene is TRBD1 (6 bases). Looked up from germline, CDR1 is LGHNT and CDR2 is FRNRAP. Trimming left V 4 bases short and J 8 bases short, with 17 bases between. This CDR3 has 14 amino acids. CDR3 DNA sequence: TGTGCTAGTGGTTCCCGTAGTGTTGGGGGCGGCTACACCTTC. Its protein product is CASGSRSVGGGYTF.

This chain uses TRBV2 with TRBJ2-1; D is unresolved. Germline values: CDR1 SNHLY, CDR2 FYNNEI. The CDR3 runs to 12 residues. V lost 6 bases to trimming and J lost 7 bases, with 10 bases between them. This CDR3 reads CASRGLRNEQFF. The CDR3, as DNA: TGTGCCAGCAGGGGTCTAAGAAATGAGCAGTTCTTC.